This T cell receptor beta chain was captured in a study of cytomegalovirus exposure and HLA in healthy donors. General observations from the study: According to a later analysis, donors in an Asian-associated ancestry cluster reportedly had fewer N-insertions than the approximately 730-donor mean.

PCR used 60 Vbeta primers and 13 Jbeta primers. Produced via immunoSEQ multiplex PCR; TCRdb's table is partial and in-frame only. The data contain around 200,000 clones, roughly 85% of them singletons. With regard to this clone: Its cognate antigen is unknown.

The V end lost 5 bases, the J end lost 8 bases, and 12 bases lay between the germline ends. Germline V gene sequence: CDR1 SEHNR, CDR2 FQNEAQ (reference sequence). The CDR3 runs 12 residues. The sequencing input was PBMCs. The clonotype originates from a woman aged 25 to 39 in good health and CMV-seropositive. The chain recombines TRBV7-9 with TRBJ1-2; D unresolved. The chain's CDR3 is CASSPREEGYTF. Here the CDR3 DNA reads TGTGCCAGCAGCCCGCGGGAAGAAGGCTACACCTTC. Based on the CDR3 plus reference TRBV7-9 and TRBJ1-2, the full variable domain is DTGVSQNPRHKITKRGQNVTFRCDPISEHNRLYWYRQTLGQGPEFLTYFQNEAQLEKSRLLSDRFSAERPKGSFSTLEIQRTEQGDSAMYLCASSPREEGYTFGSGTRLTVV.